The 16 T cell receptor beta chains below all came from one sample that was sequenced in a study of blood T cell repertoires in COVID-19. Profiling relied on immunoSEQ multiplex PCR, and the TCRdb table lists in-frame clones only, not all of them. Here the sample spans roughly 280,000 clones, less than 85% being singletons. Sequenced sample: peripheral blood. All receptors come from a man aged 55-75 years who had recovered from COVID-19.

The CDR3 DNA reads TGTGCCAGCTCACCACGACAGCTAACGGACACCATATATTTT. The encoded protein is CASSPRQLTDTIYF. The chain couples TRBV18 to TRBJ1-3; maybe TRBD1 (5 bases). The CDR3 is made up of 14 amino acids. V was trimmed by 1 base and J by 8 bases, leaving 12 bases between them. The germline CDR1 and CDR2 sequences are KGHSH and LQKENI.

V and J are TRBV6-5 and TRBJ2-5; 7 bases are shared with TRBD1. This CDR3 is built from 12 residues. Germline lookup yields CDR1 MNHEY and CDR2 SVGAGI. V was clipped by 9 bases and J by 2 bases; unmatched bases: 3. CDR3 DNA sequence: TGTGCCAGTAGACAGGGACAAGAGACCCAGTACTTC. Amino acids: CASRQGQETQYF.

CDR3 bases: TGTGCCAGTAGTACTCTAGCGGGCCTCCTCTACGAGCAGTACTTC. Its translation: CASSTLAGLLYEQYF. V and J are TRBV19 and TRBJ2-7, with 8 bases matching TRBD2. This CDR3 has 15 residues. V lost 4 bases and J lost 3; bases outside the gene matches: 8. Germline CDR1 reads LNHDA; CDR2 reads SQIVND (reference sequence).

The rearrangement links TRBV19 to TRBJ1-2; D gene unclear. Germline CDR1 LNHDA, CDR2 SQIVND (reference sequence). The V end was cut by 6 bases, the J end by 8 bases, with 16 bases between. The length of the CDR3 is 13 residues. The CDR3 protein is CASSIKEGAGYTF. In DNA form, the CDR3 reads TGTGCCAGTAGCATTAAGGAGGGAGCGGGCTACACCTTC.

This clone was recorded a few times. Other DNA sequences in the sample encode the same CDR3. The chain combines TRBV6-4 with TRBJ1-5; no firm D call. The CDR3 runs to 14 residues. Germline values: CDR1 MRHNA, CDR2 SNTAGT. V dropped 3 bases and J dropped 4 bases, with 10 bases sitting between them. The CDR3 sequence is CASSETPGNQPQHF. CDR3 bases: TGTGCCAGCAGTGAGACCCCCGGGAATCAGCCCCAGCATTTT.

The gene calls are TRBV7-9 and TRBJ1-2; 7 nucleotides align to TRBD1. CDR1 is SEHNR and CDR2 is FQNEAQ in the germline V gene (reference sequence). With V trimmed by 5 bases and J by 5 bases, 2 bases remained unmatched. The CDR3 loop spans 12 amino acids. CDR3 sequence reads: CASSQTGYGYTF. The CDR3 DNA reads TGTGCCAGCAGCCAGACAGGGTATGGCTACACCTTC.

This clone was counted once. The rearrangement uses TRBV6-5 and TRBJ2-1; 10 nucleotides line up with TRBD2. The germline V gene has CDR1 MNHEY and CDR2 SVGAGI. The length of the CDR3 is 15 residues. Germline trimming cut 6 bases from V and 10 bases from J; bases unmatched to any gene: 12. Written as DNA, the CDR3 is TGTGCCAGCAGAGGAGCGGGAGGGCCGTCGGGGGAGCAGTTCTTC. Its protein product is CASRGAGGPSGEQFF.

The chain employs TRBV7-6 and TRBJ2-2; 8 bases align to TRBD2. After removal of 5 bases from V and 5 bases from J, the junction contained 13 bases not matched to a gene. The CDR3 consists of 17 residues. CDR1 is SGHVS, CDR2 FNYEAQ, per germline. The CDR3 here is CASSPTGGSRRTGELFF. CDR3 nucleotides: TGTGCCAGCAGCCCTACGGGGGGGAGTAGGCGAACCGGGGAGCTGTTTTTT.

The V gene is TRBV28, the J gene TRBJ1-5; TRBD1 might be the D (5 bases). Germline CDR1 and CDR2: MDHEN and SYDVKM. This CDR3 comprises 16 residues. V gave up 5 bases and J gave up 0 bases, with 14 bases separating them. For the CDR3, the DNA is TGTGCCAGCAGTCCAACCCCTGACAGTAGCAATCAGCCCCAGCATTTT. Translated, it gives CASSPTPDSSNQPQHF.

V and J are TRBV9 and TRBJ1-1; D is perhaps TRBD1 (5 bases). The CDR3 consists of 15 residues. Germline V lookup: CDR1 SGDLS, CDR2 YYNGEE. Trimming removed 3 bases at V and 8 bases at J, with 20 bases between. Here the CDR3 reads CASSGAGTVGPEAFF. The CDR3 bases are TGTGCCAGCAGCGGGGCCGGGACTGTGGGGCCCGAAGCTTTCTTT. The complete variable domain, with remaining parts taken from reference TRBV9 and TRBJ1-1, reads DSGVTQTPKHLITATGQRVTLRCSPRSGDLSVYWYQQSLDQGLQFLIQYYNGEERAKGNILERFSAQQFPDLHSELNLSSLELGDSALYFCASSGAGTVGPEAFFGQGTRLTVV.

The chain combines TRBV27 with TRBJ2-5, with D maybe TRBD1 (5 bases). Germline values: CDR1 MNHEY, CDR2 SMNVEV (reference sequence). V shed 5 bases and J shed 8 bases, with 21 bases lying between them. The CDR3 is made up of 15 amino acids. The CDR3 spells CASSPPGATARTQYF. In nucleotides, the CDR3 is TGTGCCAGCAGTCCGCCTGGGGCCACGGCAAGAACCCAGTACTTC.

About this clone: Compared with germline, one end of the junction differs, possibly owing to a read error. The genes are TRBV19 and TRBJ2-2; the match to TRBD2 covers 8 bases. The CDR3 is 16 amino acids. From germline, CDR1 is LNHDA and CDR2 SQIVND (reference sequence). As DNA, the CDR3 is TGTGCAAGTACGGGGGGGGCAAACGCGAACACCGGGGAGCTGTTTTTT. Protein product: CASTGGANANTGELFF.

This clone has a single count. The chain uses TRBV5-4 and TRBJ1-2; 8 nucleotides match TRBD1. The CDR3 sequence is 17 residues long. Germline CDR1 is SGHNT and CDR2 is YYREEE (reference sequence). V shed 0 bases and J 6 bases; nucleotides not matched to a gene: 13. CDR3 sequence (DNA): TGTGCCAGCAGCTTGGGCGGGACAGGTCGGGCAACGGATGGCTACACCTTC. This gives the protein CASSLGGTGRATDGYTF.

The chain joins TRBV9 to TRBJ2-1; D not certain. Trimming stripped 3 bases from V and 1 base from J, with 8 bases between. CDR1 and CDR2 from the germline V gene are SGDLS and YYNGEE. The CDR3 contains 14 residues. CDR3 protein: CASSASGSYNEQFF. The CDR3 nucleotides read TGTGCCAGCAGCGCTAGTGGGTCCTACAATGAGCAGTTCTTC.

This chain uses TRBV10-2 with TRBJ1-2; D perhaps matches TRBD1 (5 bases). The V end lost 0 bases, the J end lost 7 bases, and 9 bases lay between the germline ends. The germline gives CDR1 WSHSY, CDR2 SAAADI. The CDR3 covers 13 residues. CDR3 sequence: CASSESRQSGYTF. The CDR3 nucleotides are TGCGCCAGCAGTGAGTCCCGACAGAGTGGCTACACCTTC.

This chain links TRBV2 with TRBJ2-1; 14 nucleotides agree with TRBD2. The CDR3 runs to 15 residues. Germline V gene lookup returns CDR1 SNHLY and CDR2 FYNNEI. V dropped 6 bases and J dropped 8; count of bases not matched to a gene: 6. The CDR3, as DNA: TGTGCCAGCAGATGGACTAGCGGGAGGTATGATGAGCAGTTCTTC. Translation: CASRWTSGRYDEQFF.